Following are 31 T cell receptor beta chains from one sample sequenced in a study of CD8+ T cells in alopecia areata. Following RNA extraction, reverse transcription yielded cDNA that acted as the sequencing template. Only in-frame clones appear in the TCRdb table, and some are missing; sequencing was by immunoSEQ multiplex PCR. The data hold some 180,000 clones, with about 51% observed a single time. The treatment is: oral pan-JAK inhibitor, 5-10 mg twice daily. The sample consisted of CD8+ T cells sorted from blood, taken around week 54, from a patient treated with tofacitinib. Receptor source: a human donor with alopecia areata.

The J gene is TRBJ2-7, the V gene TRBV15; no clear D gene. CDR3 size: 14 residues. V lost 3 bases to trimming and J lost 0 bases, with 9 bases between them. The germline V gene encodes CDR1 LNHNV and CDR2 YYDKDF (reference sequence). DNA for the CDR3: TGTGCCACCAGCAGCCACGGCGGCTCCTACGAGCAGTACTTC. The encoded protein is CATSSHGGSYEQYF. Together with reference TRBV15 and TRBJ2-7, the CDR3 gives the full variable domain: DAMVIQNPRYQVTQFGKPVTLSCSQTLNHNVMYWYQQKSSQAPKLLFHYYDKDFNNEADTPDNFQSRRPNTSFCFLDIRSPGLGDTAMYLCATSSHGGSYEQYFGPGTRLTVT.

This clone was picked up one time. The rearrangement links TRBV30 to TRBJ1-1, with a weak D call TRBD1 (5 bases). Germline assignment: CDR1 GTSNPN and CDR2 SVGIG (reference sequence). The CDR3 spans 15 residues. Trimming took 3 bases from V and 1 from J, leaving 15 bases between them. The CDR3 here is CAWRPWEGKNTEAFF. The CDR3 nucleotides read TGTGCCTGGAGGCCGTGGGAGGGGAAGAACACTGAAGCTTTCTTT.

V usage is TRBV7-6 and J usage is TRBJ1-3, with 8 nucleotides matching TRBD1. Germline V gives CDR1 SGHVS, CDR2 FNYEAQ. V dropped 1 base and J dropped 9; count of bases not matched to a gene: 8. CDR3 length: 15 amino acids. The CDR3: CASSLEDRGYGTIYF. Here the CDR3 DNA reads TGTGCCAGCAGCTTAGAAGACAGGGGTTATGGCACCATATATTTT.

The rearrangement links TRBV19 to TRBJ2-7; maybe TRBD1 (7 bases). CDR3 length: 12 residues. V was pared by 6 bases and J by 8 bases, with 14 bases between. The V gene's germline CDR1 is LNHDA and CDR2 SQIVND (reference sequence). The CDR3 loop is CASRATGRKQYF. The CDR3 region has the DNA TGTGCCAGTAGGGCGACAGGGAGGAAGCAGTACTTC.

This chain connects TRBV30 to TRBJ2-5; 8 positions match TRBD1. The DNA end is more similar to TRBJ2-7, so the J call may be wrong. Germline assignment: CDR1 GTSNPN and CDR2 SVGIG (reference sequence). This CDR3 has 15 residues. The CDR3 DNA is TGTGCCTGGAGTGACGTCCCGGACAGGGCAGTCGAGCAGTACTTC. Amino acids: CAWSDVPDRAVEQYF.

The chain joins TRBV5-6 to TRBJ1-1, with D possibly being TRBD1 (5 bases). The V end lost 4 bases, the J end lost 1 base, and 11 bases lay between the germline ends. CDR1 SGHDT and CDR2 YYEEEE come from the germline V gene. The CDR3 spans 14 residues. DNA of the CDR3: TGTGCCAGCAGCCCCTCGGGGGGGAACACTGAAGCTTTCTTT. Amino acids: CASSPSGGNTEAFF.

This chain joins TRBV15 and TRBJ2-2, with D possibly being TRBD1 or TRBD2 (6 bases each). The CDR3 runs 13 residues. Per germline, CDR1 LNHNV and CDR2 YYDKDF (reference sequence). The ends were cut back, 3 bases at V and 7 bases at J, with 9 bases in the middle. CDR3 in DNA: TGTGCCACCAGCAGTGGGGGGCTCGGGGAGCTGTTTTTT. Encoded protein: CATSSGGLGELFF.

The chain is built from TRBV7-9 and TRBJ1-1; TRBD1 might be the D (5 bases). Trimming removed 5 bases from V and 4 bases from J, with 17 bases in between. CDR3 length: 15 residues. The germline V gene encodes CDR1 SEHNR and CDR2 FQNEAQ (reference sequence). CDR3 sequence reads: CASSTPGDGSTEAFF. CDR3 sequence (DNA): TGTGCCAGCAGCACACCCGGGGACGGAAGCACTGAAGCTTTCTTT.

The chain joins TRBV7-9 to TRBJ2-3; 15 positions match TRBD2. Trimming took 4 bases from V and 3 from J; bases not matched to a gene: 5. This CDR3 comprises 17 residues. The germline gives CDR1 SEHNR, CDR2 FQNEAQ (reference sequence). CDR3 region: CASSSGLAGGRTDTQYF. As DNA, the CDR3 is TGTGCCAGCAGCTCCGGACTAGCGGGGGGGCGAACAGATACGCAGTATTTT.

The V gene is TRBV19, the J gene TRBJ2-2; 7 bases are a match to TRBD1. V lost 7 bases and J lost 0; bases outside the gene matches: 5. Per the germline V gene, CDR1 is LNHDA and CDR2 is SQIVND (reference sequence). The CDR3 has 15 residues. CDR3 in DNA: TGTGCCAGTATCCGTGACAGGGCGAACACCGGGGAGCTGTTTTTT. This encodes CASIRDRANTGELFF.

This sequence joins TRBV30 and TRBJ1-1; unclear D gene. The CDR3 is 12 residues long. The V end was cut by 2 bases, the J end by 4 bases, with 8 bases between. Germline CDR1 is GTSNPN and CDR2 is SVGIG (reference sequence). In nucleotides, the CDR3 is TGTGCCTGGAGTCCTCTACTCACTGAAGCTTTCTTT. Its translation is CAWSPLLTEAFF.

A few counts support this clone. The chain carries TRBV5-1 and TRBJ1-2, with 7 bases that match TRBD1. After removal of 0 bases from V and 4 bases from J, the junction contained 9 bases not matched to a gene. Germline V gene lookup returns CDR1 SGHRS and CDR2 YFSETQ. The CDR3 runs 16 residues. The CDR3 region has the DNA TGCGCCAGCAGCTTGGCCGGGACAGATCGTCTCTATGGCTACACCTTC. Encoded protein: CASSLAGTDRLYGYTF.

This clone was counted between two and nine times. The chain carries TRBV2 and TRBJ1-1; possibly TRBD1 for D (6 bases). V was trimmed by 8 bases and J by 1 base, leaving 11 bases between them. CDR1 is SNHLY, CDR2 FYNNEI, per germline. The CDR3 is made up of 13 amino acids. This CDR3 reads CASARDTNTEAFF. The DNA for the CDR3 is TGTGCCAGCGCCCGGGACACGAACACTGAAGCTTTCTTT.

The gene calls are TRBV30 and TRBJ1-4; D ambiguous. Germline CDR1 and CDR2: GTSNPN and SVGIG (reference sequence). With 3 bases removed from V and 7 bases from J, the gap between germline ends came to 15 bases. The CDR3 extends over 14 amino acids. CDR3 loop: CAWRSDQPSEKLFF. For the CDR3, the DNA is TGTGCCTGGAGAAGCGACCAGCCTTCTGAAAAACTGTTTTTT.

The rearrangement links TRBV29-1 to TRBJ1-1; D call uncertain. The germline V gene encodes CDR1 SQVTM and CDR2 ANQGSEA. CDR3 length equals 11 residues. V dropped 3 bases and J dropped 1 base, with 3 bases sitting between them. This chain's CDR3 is CSVDENTEAFF. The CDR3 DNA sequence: TGCAGCGTTGATGAGAACACTGAAGCTTTCTTT.

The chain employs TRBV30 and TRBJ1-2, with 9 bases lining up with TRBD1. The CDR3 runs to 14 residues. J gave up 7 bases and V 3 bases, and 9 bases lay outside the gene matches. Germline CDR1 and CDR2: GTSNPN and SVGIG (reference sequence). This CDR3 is CAWSLGQGIFGYTF. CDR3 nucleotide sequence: TGTGCCTGGAGCCTCGGACAGGGGATTTTTGGCTACACCTTC. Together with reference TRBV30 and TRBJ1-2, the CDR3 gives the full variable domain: SQTIHQWPATLVQPVGSPLSLECTVEGTSNPNLYWYRQAAGRGLQLLFYSVGIGQISSEVPQNLSASRPQDRQFILSSKKLLLSDSGFYLCAWSLGQGIFGYTFGSGTRLTVV.

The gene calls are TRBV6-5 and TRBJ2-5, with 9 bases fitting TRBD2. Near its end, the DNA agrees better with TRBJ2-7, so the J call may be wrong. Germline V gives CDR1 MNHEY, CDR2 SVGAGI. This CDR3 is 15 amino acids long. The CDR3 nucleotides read TGTGCCAGCAGTTATGGACTAGCGCCAACCTACGAGCAGTACTTC. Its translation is CASSYGLAPTYEQYF.

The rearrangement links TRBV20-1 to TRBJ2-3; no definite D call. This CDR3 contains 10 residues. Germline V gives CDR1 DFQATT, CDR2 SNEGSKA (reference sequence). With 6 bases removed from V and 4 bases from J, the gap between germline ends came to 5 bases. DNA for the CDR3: TGCAGTGCCCAGTCAGATACGCAGTATTTT. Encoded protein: CSAQSDTQYF.

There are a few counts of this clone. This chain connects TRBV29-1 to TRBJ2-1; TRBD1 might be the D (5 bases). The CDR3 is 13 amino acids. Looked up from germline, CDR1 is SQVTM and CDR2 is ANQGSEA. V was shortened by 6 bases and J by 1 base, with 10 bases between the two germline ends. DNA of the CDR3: TGCAGCGTCCTGGGGCTATCCTACAATGAGCAGTTCTTC. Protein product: CSVLGLSYNEQFF.

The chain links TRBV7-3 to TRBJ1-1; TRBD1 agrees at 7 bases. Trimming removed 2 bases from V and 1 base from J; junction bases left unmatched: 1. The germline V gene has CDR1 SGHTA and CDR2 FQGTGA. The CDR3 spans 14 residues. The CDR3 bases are TGTGCCAGCAGCTTAGGGACAGCGAACACTGAAGCTTTCTTT. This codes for CASSLGTANTEAFF.

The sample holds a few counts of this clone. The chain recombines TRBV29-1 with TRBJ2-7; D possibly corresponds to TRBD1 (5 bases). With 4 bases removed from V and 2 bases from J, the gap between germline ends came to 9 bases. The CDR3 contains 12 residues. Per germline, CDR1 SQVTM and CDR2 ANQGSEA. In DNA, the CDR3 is TGCAGCGTTGTTGGCAGGGCCTACGAGCAGTACTTC. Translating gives CSVVGRAYEQYF.

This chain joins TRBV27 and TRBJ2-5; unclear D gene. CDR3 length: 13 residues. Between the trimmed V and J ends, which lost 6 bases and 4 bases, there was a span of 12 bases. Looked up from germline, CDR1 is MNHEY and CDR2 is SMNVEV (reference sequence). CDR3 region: CASRRPGVETQYF. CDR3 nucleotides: TGTGCCAGCAGGCGACCTGGGGTAGAGACCCAGTACTTC.

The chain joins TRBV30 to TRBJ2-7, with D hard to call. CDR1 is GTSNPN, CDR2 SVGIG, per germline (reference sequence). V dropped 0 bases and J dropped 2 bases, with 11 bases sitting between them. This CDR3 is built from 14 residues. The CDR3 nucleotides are TGTGCCTGGAGTGTAGATCGCCTAGCCTACGAGCAGTACTTC. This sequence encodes CAWSVDRLAYEQYF.

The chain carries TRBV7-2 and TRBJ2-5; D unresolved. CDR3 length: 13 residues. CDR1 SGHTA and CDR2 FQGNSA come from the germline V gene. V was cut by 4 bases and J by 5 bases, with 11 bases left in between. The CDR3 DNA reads TGTGCCAGCAGCTACACCCGTGGGGAGACCCAGTACTTC. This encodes CASSYTRGETQYF.

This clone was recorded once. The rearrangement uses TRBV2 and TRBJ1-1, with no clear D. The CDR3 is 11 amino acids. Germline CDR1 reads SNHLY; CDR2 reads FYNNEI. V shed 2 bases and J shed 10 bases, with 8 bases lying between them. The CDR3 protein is CASSEPPSAFF. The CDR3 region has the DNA TGTGCCAGCAGTGAACCCCCCTCAGCTTTCTTT.

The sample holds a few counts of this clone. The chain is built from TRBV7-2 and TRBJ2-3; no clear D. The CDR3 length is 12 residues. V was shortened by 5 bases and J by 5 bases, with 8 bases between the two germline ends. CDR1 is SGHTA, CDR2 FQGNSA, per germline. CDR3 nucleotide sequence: TGTGCCAGCAGCACTCGAGTAGATACGCAGTATTTT. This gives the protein CASSTRVDTQYF.

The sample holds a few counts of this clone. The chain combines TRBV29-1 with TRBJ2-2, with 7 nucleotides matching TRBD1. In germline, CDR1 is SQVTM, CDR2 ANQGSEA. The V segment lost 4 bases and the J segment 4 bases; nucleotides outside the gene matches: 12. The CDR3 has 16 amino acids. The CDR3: CSVAPMTGNSTGELFF. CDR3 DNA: TGCAGCGTTGCCCCCATGACAGGGAACAGCACCGGGGAGCTGTTTTTT.

This CDR3 is CASNRDRGNIQYF. DNA of the CDR3: TGTGCCAGTAACCGGGACAGAGGAAACATTCAGTACTTC. J is TRBJ2-4 and V is TRBV19, with TRBD1 matching over 7 bases. V lost 7 bases, J lost 6 bases, and 6 bases stayed unmatched. The germline gives CDR1 LNHDA, CDR2 SQIVND (reference sequence). The CDR3 contains 13 residues.

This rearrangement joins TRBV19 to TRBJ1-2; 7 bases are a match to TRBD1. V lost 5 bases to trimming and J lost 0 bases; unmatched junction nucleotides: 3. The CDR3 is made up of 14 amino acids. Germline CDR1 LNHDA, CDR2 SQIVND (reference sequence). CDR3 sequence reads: CASSVGQPNYGYTF. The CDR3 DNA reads TGTGCCAGTAGTGTGGGACAGCCTAACTATGGCTACACCTTC.

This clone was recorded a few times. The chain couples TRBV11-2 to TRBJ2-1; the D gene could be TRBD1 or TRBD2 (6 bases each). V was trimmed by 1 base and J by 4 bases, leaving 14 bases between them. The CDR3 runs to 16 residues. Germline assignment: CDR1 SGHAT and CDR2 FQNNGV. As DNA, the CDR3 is TGTGCCAGCAGCTTAGTCTCGGGGGCTGGTTACAATGAGCAGTTCTTC. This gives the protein CASSLVSGAGYNEQFF.

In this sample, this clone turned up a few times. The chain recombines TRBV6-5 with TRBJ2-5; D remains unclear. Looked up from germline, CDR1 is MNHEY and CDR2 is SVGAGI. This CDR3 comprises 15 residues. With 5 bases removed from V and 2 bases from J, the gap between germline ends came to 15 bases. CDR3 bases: TGTGCCAGCAGTCCTTCCACATGGTTACAAGAGACCCAGTACTTC. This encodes CASSPSTWLQETQYF.